The T cell receptor beta chain described here comes from a study of blood T cell repertoires in COVID-19. Study-level information: Both acute and convalescent COVID-19 samples were obtained from the United States, Italy and Spain. Sources were T cells, B-cell-depleted T cells, or PBMCs; the material itself was cDNA or gDNA.

Methods used by the authors: Estimation of nucleated cell counts relied on the amplification of reference gene primers. Produced via immunoSEQ multiplex PCR; TCRdb's table is partial and in-frame only. For V, J and clone size, that table is used; D and trimming come from the DNA. The sample includes over 200,000 clones, 86% of them seen just once. This clone was detected once. CDR1 and CDR2 (germline): SGDLS, YYNGEE. V was shortened by 4 bases and J by 3 bases, with 14 bases between the two germline ends. The CDR3 contains 14 residues. The material sequenced was peripheral blood. V usage is TRBV9 and J usage is TRBJ2-7, with TRBD1 as a possible D gene (6 bases). This clonotype was sampled from a man aged 35 to 55 who had recovered from COVID-19. CDR3 amino acids: CASSPGTFSYEQYF. The CDR3 DNA reads TGTGCCAGCAGCCCCGGGACATTTAGCTACGAGCAGTACTTC.